This TCR beta chain is drawn from a study of beta chain features in type 1 diabetes. This clone was seen a handful of times. What it binds is unknown. Overall study results and limits: Shorter TCRB CDR3s, moderately but significantly so, marked every one of the four CD4+ subsets in Type 1 diabetes patients.

Germline V gene data show CDR1 as SGDLS and CDR2 as YYNGEE. The CDR3 is 14 amino acids. After removal of 4 bases from V and 10 bases from J, the junction contained 12 bases not matched to a gene. As every portion of the isolated RNA was reverse transcribed, the sequencing read expressed TCRB transcripts. Sequencing was performed with immunoSEQ multiplex PCR; in TCRdb, only in-frame clones are kept and a portion is missing. The sample records roughly 260,000 clones, approximately 11% being singletons. Sequencing was performed on naive CD4+ T cells from blood. This receptor was obtained from a man aged 25-40 years with type 1 diabetes. V usage is TRBV9 and J usage is TRBJ1-1, with TRBD1 identical over 8 bases. CDR3 in amino acids: CASSPGAGDRLAFF. The CDR3 coding sequence is TGTGCCAGCAGCCCTGGAGCCGGGGACAGGCTAGCTTTCTTT.